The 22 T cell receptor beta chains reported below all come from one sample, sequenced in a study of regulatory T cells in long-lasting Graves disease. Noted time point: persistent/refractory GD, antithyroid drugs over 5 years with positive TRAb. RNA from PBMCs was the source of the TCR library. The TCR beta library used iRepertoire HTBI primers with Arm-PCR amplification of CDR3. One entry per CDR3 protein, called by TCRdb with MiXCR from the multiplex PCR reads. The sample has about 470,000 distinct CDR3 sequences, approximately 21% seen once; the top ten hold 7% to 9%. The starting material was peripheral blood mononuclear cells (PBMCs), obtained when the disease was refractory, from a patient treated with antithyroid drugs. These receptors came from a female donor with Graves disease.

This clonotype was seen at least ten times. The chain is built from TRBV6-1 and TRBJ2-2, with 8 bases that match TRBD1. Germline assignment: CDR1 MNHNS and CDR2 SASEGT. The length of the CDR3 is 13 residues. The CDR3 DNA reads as TGTGCAGCAGGGGGCCTGAACACCGGGGAGCTGTTTTTT. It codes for CAAGGLNTGELFF.

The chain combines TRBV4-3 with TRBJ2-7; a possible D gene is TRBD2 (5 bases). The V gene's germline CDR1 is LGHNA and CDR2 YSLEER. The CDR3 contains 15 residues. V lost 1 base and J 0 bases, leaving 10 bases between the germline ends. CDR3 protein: CASSQGDAGSYEQYF. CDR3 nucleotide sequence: TGCGCCAGCAGCCAAGGAGACGCGGGCTCCTACGAGCAGTACTTC.

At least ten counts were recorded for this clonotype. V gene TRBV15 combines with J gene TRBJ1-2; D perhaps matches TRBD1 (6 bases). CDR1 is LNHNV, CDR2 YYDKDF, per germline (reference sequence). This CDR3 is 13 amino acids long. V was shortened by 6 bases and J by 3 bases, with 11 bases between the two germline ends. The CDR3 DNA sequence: TGTGCCACCAGTTTGAACAGGGACTATGGCTACACCTTC. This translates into CATSLNRDYGYTF.

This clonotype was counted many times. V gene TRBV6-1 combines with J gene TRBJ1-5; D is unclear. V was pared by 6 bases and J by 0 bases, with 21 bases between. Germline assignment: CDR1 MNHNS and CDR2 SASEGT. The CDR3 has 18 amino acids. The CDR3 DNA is TGTGCCAGCAGGGGCCTGGGAACCAGGCTATATAGCAATCAGCCCCAGCATTTT. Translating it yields CASRGLGTRLYSNQPQHF.

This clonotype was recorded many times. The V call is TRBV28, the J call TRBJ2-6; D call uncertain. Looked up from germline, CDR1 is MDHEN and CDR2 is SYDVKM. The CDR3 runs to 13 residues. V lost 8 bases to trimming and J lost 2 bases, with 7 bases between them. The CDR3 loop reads CASLDTGANVLTF. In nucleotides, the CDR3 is TGTGCCAGCCTCGATACTGGGGCCAACGTCCTGACTTTC.

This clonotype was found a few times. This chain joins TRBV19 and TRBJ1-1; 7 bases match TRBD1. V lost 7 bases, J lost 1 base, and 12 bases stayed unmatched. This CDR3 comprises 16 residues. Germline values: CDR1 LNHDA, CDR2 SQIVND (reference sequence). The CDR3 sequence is CASKGLRGDRNTEAFF. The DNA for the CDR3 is TGTGCCAGTAAGGGACTCCGAGGGGACAGGAACACTGAAGCTTTCTTT. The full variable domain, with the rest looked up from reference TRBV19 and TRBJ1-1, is DGGITQSPKYLFRKEGQNVTLSCEQNLNHDAMYWYRQDPGQGLRLIYYSQIVNDFQKGDIAEGYSVSREKKESFPLTVTSAQKNPTAFYLCASKGLRGDRNTEAFFGQGTRLTVV.

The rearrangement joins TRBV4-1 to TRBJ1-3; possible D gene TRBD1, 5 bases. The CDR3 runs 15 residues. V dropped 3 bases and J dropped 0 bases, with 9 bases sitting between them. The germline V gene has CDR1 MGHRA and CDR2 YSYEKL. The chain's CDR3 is CASSQTAYSGNTIYF. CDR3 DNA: TGCGCCAGCAGCCAGACAGCTTACTCTGGAAACACCATATATTTT.

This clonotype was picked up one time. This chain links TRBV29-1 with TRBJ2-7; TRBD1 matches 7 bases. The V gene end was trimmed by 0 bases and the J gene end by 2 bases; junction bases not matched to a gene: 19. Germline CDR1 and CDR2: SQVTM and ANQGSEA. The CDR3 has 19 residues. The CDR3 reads CSVEDYPQTGTDSPYEQYF. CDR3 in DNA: TGCAGCGTTGAAGATTATCCACAGACCGGGACAGACTCTCCCTACGAGCAGTACTTC.

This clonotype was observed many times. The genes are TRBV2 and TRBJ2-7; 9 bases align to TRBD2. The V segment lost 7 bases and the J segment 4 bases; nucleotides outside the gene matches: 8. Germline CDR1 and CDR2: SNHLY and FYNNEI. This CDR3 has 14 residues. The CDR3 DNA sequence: TGTGCCAGCAAGGTGACTAGCGGTGCTTACGAGCAGTACTTC. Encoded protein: CASKVTSGAYEQYF.

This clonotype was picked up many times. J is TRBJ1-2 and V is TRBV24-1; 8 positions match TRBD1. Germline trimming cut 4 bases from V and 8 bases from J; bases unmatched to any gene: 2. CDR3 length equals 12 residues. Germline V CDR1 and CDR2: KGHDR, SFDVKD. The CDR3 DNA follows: TGTGCCACCAGTGAGACAGGGGACGGCTACACCTTC. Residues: CATSETGDGYTF.

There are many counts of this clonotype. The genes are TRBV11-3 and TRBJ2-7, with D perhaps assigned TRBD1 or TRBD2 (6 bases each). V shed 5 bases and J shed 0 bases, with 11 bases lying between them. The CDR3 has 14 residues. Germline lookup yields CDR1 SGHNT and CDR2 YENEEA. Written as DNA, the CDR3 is TGTGCCAGCAGCGCGGGACATAGCTCCTACGAGCAGTACTTC. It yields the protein CASSAGHSSYEQYF.

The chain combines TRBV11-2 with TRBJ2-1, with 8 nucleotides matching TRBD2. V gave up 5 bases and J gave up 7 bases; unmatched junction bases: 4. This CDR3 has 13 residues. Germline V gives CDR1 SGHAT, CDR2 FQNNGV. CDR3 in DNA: TGTGCCAGCAGCCACGGGACTAGAAATGAGCAGTTCTTC. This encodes CASSHGTRNEQFF.

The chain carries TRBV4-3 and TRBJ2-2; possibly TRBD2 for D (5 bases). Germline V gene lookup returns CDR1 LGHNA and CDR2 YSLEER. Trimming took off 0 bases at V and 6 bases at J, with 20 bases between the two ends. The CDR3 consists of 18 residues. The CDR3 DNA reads TGCGCCAGCAGCCAAGATCGGCGGGCGGAAGTGGGTGCCGGGGAGCTGTTTTTT. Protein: CASSQDRRAEVGAGELFF.

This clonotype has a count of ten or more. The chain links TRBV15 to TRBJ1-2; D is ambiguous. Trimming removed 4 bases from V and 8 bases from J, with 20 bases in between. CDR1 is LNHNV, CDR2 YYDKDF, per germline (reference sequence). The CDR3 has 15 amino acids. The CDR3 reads CATSNGLDLARGYTF. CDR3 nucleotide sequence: TGTGCCACCAGCAACGGATTGGATTTAGCTAGAGGCTACACCTTC.

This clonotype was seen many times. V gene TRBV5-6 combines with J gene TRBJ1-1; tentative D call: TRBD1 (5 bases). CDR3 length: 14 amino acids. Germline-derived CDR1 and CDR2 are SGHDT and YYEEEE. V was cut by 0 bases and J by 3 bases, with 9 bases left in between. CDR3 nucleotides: TGTGCCAGCAGCTTGGGGGACCCCTACACTGAAGCTTTCTTT. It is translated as CASSLGDPYTEAFF.

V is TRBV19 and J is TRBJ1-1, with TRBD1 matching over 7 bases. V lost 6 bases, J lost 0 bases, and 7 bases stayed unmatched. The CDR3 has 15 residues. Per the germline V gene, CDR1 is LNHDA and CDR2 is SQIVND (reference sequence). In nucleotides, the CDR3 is TGTGCCAGTAGAGATCGGACAGGAATGAACACTGAAGCTTTCTTT. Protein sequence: CASRDRTGMNTEAFF.

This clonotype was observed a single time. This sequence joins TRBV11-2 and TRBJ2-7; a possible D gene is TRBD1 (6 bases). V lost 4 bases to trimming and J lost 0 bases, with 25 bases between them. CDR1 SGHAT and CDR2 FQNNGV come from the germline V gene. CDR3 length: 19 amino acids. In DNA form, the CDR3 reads TGTGCCAGCAGCTCCCCTAAAAAAACCCCCGGGACAAACTCCTACGAGCAGTACTTC. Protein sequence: CASSSPKKTPGTNSYEQYF.

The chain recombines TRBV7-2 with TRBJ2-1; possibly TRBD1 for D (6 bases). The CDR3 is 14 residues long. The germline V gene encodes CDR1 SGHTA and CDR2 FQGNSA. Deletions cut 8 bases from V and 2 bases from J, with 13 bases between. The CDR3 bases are TGTGCCAGCGGACAGCCTGAGGCCTACAATGAGCAGTTCTTC. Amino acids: CASGQPEAYNEQFF.

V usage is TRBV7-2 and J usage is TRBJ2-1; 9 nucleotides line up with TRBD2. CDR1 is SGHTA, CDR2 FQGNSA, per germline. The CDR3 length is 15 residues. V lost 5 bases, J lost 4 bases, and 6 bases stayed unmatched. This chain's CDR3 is CASSPSSGGYNEQFF. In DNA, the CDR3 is TGTGCCAGCAGCCCAAGCAGCGGGGGGTACAATGAGCAGTTCTTC.

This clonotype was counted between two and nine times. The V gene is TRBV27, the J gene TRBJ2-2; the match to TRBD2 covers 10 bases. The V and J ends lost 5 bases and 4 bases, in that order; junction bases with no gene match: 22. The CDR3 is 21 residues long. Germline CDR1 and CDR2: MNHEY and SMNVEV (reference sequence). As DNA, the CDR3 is TGTGCCAGCAGTCTAACGGCCGGGACTAGCGTATTCGGGGGTGCCACCGGGGAGCTGTTTTTT. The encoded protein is CASSLTAGTSVFGGATGELFF.

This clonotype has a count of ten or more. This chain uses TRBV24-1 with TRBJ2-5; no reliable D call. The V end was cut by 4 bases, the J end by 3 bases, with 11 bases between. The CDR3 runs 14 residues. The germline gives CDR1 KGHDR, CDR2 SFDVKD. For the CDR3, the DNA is TGTGCCACCAGTGAGTCGGGCTCGGAAGAGACCCAGTACTTC. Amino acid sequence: CATSESGSEETQYF.

The CDR3 bases are TGTGCCAGCAGCAACAGGGGCGGCGAGCAGTACTTC. The encoded protein is CASSNRGGEQYF. The J gene is TRBJ2-7, the V gene TRBV28; 7 bases line up with TRBD1. The CDR3 covers 12 residues. V lost 6 bases, J lost 6 bases, and 5 bases stayed unmatched. Germline V gene sequence: CDR1 MDHEN, CDR2 SYDVKM.